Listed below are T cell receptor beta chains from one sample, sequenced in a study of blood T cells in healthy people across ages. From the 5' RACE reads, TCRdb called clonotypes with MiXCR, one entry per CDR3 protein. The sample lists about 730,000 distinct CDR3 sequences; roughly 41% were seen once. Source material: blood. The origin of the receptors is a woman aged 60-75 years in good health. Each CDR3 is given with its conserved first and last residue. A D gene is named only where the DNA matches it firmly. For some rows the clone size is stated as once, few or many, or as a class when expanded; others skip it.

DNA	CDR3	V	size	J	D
TGCAGTGCGAGAGTTCCCGGGACAGGGCATCAGCCCCAGCATTTT	CSARVPGTGHQPQHF	TRBV20-1	few	TRBJ1-5	TRBD1
TGTGCCAGCAGTTCCGCGGGCTCCTATAATTCACCCCTCCACTTT	CASSSAGSYNSPLHF	TRBV28	NA	TRBJ1-6	NA
TGTGCCAGCAGTTACCCTACTAGCGGAAAGACCCAGTACTTC	CASSYPTSGKTQYF	TRBV6-2/TRBV6-3	few	TRBJ2-5	TRBD2
TGTGCCAGCAGTGTGGCTAGCGGAATCACAGATACGCAGTATTTT	CASSVASGITDTQYF	TRBV2	NA	TRBJ2-3	TRBD2
TGTGCCAGCAGTGAAGCGTCGTGGGGTTACGAGCAGTACTTC	CASSEASWGYEQYF	TRBV6-1	few	TRBJ2-7	NA
TGTGCCAGCAGCCCCGGGAGGGCGGGGTCTCGCACAGATACGCAGTATTTT	CASSPGRAGSRTDTQYF	TRBV7-9	NA	TRBJ2-3	TRBD2
TGCGCCAGCAGCTTTCCAGTTAGCGGGAACTCCTACAATGAGCAGTTCTTC	CASSFPVSGNSYNEQFF	TRBV5-1	NA	TRBJ2-1	TRBD2
TGCGCCAGCAGCTTGGCCGACGGCTACTCTGGGGCCAACGTCCTGACTTTC	CASSLADGYSGANVLTF	TRBV5-1	NA	TRBJ2-6	NA
TGTGCCAGCAGTTACGGCTATGGCGCTGGAGAGACCCAGTTCTTC	CASSYGYGAGETQFF	TRBV6-2/TRBV6-3	NA	TRBJ2-1	NA
TGTGCCAGCAGCCAAGAACCGGGCCAGGGGGATACGCAGTATTTT	CASSQEPGQGDTQYF	TRBV4-2	NA	TRBJ2-3	NA
TGTGCCATCAGCGTCAACAACGTCCTGACTTTC	CAISVNNVLTF	TRBV7-9	NA	TRBJ2-6	NA
TGTGCCAGCAGCTCAGTTCAGGGGGAGCAGTACTTC	CASSSVQGEQYF	TRBV7-6	NA	TRBJ2-7	NA
TGCAGTGCTCACAGGGTTAGCAATCAGCCCCAGCATTTT	CSAHRVSNQPQHF	TRBV20-1	NA	TRBJ1-5	NA
TGTGCCAGCAGCCAAGCACGGGAATCCTACGAGCAGTACTTC	CASSQARESYEQYF	TRBV4-2	once	TRBJ2-7	NA
TGTGCCAGCAGCTCCAGATCTCAAGAGACCCAGTACTTC	CASSSRSQETQYF	TRBV7-2	once	TRBJ2-5	NA
TGCGCCAGCAGTCGGGGGACCTATACTAGCACAGATACGCAGTATTTT	CASSRGTYTSTDTQYF	TRBV5-1	NA	TRBJ2-3	NA
TGCGCCAGCAGCTTTGGGGACTACACAGATATGCAGTATTTT	CASSFGDYTDMQYF	TRBV5-1	NA	TRBJ2-3	TRBD2
TGTGCCAGCAGCGTCGGAGTGGGTTTAAGTGGTGAGCAGTTCTTC	CASSVGVGLSGEQFF	TRBV2	NA	TRBJ2-1	NA
TGTGCCAGCAGCCAAGATCTCTTGGTGGACGGCTATGGCTACACCTTC	CASSQDLLVDGYGYTF	TRBV4-2	NA	TRBJ1-2	NA